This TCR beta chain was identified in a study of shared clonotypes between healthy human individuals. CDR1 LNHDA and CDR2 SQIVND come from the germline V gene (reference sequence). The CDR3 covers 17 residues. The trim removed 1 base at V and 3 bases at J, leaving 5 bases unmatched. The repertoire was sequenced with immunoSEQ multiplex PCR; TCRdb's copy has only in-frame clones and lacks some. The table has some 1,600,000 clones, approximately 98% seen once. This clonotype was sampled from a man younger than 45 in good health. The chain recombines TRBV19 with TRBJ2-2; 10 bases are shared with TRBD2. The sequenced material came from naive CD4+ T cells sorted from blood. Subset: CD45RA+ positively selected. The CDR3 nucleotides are TGTGCCAGTAGTATAGCCCTAGCGGGAGTTCACACCGGGGAGCTGTTTTTT. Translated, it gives CASSIALAGVHTGELFF.